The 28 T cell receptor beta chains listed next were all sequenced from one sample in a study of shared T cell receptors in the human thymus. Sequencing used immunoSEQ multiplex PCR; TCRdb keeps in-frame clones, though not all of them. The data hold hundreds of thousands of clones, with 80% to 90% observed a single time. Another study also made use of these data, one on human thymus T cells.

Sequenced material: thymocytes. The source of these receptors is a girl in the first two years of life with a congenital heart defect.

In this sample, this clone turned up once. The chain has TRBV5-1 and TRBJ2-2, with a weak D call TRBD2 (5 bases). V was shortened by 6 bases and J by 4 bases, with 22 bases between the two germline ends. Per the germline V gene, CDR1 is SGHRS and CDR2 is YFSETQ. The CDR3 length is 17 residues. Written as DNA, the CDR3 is TGCGCCAGCAATAGACCGCCGGGAAAAGGCGGCACCGGGGAGCTGTTTTTT. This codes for CASNRPPGKGGTGELFF.

In DNA form, the CDR3 reads TGTGCCAGCAGCGCCGCGAGGACTAGCGGGGGGTGGGCCGAGCAGTACTTC. Protein sequence: CASSAARTSGGWAEQYF. The J gene is TRBJ2-5, the V gene TRBV9; TRBD2 matches at 14 bases. The tail of the sequence fits TRBJ2-7 better, so the J call may be wrong. The CDR3 is 17 amino acids. Germline lookup yields CDR1 SGDLS and CDR2 YYNGEE.

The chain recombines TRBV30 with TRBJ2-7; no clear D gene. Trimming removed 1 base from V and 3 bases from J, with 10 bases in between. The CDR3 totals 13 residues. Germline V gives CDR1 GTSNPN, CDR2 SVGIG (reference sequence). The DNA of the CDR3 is TGTGCCTGGAGTGGAGGCGGCCTCTACGAGCAGTACTTC. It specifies CAWSGGGLYEQYF.

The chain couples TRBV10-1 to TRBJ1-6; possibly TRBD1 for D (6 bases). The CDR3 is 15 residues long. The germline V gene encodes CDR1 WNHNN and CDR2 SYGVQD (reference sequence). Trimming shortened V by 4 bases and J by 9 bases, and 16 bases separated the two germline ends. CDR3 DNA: TGCGCCAGCAGTGCAGGGGACGGCTCTACTTCACCCCTCCACTTT. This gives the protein CASSAGDGSTSPLHF.

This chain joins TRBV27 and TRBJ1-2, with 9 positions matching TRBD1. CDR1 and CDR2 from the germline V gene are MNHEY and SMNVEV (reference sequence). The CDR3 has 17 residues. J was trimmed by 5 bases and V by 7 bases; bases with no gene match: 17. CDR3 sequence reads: CASTPQPRTGVVYGYTF. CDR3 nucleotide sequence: TGTGCCAGCACCCCACAACCTCGGACAGGGGTTGTATATGGCTACACCTTC.

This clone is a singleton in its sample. In nucleotides, the CDR3 is TGTGCCAGCAGTTACAAAGGACATTCGGCCCCCTATGGCTACACCTTC. Protein product: CASSYKGHSAPYGYTF. The V gene is TRBV6-5, the J gene TRBJ1-2, with a possible D match to TRBD1 (5 bases). V was pared by 2 bases and J by 4 bases, with 17 bases between. Per germline, CDR1 MNHEY and CDR2 SVGAGI. The length of the CDR3 is 16 residues.

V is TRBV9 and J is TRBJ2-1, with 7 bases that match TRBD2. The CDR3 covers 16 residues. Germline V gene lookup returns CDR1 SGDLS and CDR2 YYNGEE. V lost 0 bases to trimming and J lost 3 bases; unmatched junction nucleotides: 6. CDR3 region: CASSVEPGGFYNEQFF. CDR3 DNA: TGTGCCAGCAGCGTAGAGCCGGGGGGTTTCTACAATGAGCAGTTCTTC.

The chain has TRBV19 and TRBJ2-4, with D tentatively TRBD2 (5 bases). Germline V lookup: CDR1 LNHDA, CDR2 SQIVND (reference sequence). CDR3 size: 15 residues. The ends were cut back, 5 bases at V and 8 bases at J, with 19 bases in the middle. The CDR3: CASSEPGPERDIQYF. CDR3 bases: TGTGCCAGTAGTGAACCGGGCCCAGAGAGGGACATTCAGTACTTC.

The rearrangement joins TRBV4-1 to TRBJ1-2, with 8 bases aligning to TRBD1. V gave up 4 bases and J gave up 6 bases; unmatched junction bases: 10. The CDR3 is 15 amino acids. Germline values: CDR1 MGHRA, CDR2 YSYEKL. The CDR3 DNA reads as TGCGCCAGCAGCCCAAAGTCGAGACAGGGGCATGGCTACACCTTC. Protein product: CASSPKSRQGHGYTF.

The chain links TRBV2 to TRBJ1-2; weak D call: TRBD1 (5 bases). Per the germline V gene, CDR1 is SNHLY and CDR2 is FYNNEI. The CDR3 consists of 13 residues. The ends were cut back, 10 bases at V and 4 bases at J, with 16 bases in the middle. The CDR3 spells CAIGGDRIYGYTF. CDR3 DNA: TGTGCCATCGGAGGGGACCGGATCTATGGCTACACCTTC.

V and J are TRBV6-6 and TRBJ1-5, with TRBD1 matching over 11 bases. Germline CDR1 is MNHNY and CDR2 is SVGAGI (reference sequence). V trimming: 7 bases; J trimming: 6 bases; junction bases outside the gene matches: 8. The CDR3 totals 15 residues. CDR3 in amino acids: CASNQDRGRSQPQHF. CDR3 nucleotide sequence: TGTGCCAGCAACCAGGACAGGGGGCGAAGTCAGCCCCAGCATTTT.

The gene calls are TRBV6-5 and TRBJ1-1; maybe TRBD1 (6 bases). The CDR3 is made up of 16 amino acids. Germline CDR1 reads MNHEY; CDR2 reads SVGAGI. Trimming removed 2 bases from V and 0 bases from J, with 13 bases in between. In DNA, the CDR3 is TGTGCCAGCAGTTACAATAGGACAGCGATGAACACTGAAGCTTTCTTT. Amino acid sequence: CASSYNRTAMNTEAFF.

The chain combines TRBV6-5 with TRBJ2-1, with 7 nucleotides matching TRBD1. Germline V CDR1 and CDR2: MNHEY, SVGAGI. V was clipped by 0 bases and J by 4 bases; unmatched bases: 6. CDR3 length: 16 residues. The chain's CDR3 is CASSYSGGRWYNEQFF. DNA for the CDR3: TGTGCCAGCAGTTACTCAGGGGGCCGGTGGTACAATGAGCAGTTCTTC.

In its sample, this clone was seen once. The CDR3 here is CASSIDPDEGYGYTF. DNA for the CDR3: TGTGCCAGTAGTATAGATCCCGATGAGGGATATGGCTACACCTTC. The chain employs TRBV19 and TRBJ1-2; D remains ambiguous. CDR3 length: 15 amino acids. Trimming removed 0 bases from V and 5 bases from J, with 13 bases in between. The germline gives CDR1 LNHDA, CDR2 SQIVND (reference sequence).

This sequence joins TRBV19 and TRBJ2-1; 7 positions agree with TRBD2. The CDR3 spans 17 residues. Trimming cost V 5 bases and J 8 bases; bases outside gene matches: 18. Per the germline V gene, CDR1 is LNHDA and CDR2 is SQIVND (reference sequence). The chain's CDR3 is CASSARGSGVLLDEQFF. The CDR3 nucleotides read TGTGCCAGTAGTGCCCGGGGCAGCGGGGTCCTTCTCGATGAGCAGTTCTTC.

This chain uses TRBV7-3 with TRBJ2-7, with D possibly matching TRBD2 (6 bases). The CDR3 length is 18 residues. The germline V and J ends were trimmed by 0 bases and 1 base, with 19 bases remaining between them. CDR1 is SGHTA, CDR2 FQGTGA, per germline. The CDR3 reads CASSLTGGRTPLSYEQYF. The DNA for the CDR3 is TGTGCCAGCAGCTTAACGGGGGGACGGACCCCCTTATCCTACGAGCAGTACTTC.

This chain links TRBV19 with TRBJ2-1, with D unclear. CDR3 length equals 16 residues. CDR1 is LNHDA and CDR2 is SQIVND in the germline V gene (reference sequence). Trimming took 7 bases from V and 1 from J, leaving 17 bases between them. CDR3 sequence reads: CASKCELCPSYNEQFF. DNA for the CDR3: TGTGCCAGTAAATGCGAATTGTGCCCTTCCTACAATGAGCAGTTCTTC.

CDR3 in DNA: TGTGCCAGCAGCGAATACTCTGTAGACAGGGGAAATAGCAATCAGCCCCAGCATTTT. Encoded protein: CASSEYSVDRGNSNQPQHF. This chain uses TRBV7-9 with TRBJ1-5; 8 bases match TRBD1. The J segment lost 0 bases and the V segment lost 5 bases, leaving 15 bases of the junction unmatched. The CDR3 is 19 residues long. The V gene's germline CDR1 is SEHNR and CDR2 FQNEAQ (reference sequence).

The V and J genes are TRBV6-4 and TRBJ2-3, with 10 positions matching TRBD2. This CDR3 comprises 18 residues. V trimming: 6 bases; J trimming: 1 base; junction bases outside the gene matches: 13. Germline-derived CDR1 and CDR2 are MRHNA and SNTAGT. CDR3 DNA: TGTGCCAGCAGCCCCGACCCTAAGCGGGGGGGAGGCACAGATACGCAGTATTTT. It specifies CASSPDPKRGGGTDTQYF.

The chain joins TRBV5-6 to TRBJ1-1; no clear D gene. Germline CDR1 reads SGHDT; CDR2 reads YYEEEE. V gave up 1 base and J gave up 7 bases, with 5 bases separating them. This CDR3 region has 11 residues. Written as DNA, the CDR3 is TGTGCCAGCAGCTTGTCCCTTGAAGCTTTCTTT. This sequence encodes CASSLSLEAFF.

This chain's CDR3 is CASREQGPLGTDTQYF. CDR3 in DNA: TGTGCCAGCAGGGAACAGGGTCCTTTGGGCACAGATACGCAGTATTTT. The rearrangement joins TRBV2 to TRBJ2-3, with a tentative D call TRBD1 (6 bases). The CDR3 is 16 residues long. V lost 6 bases to trimming and J lost 1 base, with 17 bases between them. Germline V gene data show CDR1 as SNHLY and CDR2 as FYNNEI.

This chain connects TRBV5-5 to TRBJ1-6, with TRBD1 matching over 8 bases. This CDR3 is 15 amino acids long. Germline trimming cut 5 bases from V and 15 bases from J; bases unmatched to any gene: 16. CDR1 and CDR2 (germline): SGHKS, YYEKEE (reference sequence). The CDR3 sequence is CASRNRTGTGLFLHF. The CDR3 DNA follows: TGTGCCAGCAGAAATCGCACCGGGACAGGCTTATTCCTCCACTTT.

Here the CDR3 reads CAIRAERGGRETQYF. The CDR3 DNA reads TGTGCCATTCGGGCGGAGAGGGGGGGGCGGGAGACCCAGTACTTC. The J gene is TRBJ2-5, the V gene TRBV6-1; the D gene is possibly TRBD2 (7 bases). Trimming removed 10 bases at V and 5 bases at J, with 23 bases between. Germline assignment: CDR1 MNHNS and CDR2 SASEGT. The CDR3 covers 15 residues.

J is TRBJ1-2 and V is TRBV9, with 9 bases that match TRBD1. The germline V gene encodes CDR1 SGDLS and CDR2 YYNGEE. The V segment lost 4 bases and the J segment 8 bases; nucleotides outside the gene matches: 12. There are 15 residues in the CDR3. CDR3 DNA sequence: TGTGCCAGCAGCATAAACGTTGGGGACAGGGAGGGCTACACCTTC. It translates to CASSINVGDREGYTF. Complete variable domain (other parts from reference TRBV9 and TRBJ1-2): DSGVTQTPKHLITATGQRVTLRCSPRSGDLSVYWYQQSLDQGLQFLIQYYNGEERAKGNILERFSAQQFPDLHSELNLSSLELGDSALYFCASSINVGDREGYTFGSGTRLTVV.

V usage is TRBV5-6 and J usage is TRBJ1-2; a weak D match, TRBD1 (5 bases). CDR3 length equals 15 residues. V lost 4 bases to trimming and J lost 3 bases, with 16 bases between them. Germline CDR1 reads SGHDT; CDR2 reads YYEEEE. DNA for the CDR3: TGTGCCAGCAGCCCAGGCCTTAGGGGTGACTATGGCTACACCTTC. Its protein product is CASSPGLRGDYGYTF. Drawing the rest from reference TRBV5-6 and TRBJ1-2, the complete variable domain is DAGVTQSPTHLIKTRGQQVTLRCSPKSGHDTVSWYQQALGQGPQFIFQYYEEEERQRGNFPDRFSGHQFPNYSSELNVNALLLGDSALYLCASSPGLRGDYGYTFGSGTRLTVV.

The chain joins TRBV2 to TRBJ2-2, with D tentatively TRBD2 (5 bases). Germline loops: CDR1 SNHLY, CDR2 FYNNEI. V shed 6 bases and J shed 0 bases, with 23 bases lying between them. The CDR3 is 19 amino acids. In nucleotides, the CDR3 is TGTGCCAGCAGCGGCGAGCGGTACGAGAGGGCCGCGAACACCGGGGAGCTGTTTTTT. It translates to CASSGERYERAANTGELFF.

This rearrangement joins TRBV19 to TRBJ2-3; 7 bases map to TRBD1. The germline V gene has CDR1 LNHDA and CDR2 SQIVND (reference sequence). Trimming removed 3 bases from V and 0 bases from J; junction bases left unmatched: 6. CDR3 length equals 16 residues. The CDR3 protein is CASSIPDRASTDTQYF. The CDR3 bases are TGTGCCAGTAGTATTCCTGACAGGGCTAGCACAGATACGCAGTATTTT.

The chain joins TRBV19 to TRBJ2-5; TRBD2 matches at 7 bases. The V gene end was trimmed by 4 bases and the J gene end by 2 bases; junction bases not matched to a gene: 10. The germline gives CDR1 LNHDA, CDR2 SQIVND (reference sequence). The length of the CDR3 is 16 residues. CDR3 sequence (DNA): TGTGCCAGTAGTACAGGACTAGAGTGGGATCAAGAGACCCAGTACTTC. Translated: CASSTGLEWDQETQYF.